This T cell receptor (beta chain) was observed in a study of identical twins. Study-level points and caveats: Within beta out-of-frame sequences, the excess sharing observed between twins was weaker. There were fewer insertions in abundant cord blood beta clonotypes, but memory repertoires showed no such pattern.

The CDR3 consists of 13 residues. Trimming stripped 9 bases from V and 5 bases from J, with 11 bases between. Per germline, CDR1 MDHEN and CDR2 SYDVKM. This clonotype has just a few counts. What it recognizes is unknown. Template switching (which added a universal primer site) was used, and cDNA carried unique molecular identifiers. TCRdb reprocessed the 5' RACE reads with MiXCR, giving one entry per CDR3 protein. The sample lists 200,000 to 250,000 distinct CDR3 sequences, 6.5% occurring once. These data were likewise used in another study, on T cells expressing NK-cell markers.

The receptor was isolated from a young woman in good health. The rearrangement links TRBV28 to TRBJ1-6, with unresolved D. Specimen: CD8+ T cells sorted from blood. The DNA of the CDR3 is TGTGCCAGTCTTTACTCTGATAATTCACCCCTCCACTTT. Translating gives CASLYSDNSPLHF.